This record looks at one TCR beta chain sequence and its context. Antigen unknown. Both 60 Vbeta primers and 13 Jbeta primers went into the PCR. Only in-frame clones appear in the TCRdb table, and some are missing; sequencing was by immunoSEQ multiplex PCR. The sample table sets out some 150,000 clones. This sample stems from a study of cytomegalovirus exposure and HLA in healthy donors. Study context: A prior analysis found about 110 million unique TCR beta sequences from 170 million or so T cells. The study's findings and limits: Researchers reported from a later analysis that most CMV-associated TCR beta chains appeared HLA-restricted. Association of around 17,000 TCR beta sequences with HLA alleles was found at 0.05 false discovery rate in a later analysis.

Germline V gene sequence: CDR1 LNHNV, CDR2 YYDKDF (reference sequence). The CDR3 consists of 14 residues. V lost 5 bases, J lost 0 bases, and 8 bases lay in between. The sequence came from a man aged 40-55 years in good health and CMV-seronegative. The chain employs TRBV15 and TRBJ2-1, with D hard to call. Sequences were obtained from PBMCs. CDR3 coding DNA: TGTGCCACCAGCGGTAGCCGCTCCTACAATGAGCAGTTCTTC. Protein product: CATSGSRSYNEQFF.